The source of this T cell receptor beta chain is a study of shared clonotypes between healthy human individuals. About the research overall: CD4 naive and memory got three plates each, CD8 naive two, CD8 memory one.

Sequencing used immunoSEQ multiplex PCR; TCRdb keeps in-frame clones, though not all of them. The sample includes about 1.1 million clones, approximately 75% of them seen just once. The ends lost 7 bases at V and 4 bases at J; junction bases unmatched: 6. The CDR3 consists of 14 residues. Germline CDR1 is SGHRS and CDR2 is YFSETQ. Points from the study as a whole: With a handful of donors compared, about 5.2% of naive CD4 clonotypes were shared. Clonotypes which were not shared had lower generation probabilities than clonotypes that all four donors shared.

With regard to this clone: Its antigen is currently unknown.

The TCR comes from a man between 18 and 35 years old in good health. Some clones in this sample may be carry-over from other donors' samples. V and J are TRBV5-1 and TRBJ2-1; TRBD2 matches at 9 bases. The sample consisted of memory CD4+ T cells from PBMCs. Subset: CD45RA-negative fraction. Here the CDR3 DNA reads TGCGCCAGCGGGAGACTAGCGGATTACAATGAGCAGTTCTTC. As protein: CASGRLADYNEQFF.